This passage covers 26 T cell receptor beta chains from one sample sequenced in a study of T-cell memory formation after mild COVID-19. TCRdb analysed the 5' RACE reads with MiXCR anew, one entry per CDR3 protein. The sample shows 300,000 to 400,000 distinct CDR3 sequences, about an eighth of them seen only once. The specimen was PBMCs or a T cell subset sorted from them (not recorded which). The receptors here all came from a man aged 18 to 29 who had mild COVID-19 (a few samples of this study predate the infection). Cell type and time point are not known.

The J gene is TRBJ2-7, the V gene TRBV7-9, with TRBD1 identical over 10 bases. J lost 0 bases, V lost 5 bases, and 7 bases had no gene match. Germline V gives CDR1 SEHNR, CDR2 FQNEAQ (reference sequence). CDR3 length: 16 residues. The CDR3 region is CASSAQGQGDSYEQYV. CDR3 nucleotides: TGTGCCAGCAGCGCCCAAGGACAGGGGGACTCCTACGAGCAGTACGTC.

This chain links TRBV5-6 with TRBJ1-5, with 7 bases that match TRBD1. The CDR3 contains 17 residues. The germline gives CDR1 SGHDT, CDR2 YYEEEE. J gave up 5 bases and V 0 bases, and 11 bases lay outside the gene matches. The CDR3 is CASSLAPDRKGDQPQHF. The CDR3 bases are TGTGCCAGCAGCTTGGCCCCGGACAGGAAGGGCGATCAGCCCCAGCATTTT.

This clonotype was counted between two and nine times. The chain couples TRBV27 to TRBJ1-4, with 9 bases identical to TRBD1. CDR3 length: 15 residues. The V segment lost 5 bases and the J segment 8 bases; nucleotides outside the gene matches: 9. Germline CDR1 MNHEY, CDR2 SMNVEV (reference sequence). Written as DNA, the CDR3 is TGTGCCAGCAGTAGAACAGGGGGCGCAGGCGAAAAACTGTTTTTT. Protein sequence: CASSRTGGAGEKLFF.

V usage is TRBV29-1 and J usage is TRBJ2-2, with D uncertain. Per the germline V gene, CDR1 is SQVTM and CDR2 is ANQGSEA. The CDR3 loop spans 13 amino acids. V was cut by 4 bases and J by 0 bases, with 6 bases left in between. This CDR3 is CSVGHTNTGELFF. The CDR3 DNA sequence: TGCAGCGTTGGGCATACGAACACCGGGGAGCTGTTTTTT.

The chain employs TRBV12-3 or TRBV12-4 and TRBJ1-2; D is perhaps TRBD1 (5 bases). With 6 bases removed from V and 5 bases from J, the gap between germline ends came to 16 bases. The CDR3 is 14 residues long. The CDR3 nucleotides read TGTGCCAGCAGGTTGGAGGGGAGGGGATATGGCTACACCTTC. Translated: CASRLEGRGYGYTF.

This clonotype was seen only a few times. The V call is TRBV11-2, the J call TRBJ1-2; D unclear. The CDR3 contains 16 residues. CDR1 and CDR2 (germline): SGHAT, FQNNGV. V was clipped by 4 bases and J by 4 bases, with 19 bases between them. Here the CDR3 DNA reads TGTGCCAGCAGCTCCGTTCGGCGTCAGTCCATCTATGGCTACACCTTC. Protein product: CASSSVRRQSIYGYTF. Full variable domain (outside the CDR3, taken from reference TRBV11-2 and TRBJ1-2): EAGVAQSPRYKIIEKRQSVAFWCNPISGHATLYWYQQILGQGPKLLIQFQNNGVVDDSQLPKDRFSAERLKGVDSTLKIQPAKLEDSAVYLCASSSVRRQSIYGYTFGSGTRLTVV.

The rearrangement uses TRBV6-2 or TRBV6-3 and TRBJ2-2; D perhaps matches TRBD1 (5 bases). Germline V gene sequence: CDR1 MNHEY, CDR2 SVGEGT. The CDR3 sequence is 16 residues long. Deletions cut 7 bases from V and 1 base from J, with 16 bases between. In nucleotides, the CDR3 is TGTGCCAGCACTCGACCGACAGCTAAGAACACCGGGGAGCTGTTTTTT. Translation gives CASTRPTAKNTGELFF.

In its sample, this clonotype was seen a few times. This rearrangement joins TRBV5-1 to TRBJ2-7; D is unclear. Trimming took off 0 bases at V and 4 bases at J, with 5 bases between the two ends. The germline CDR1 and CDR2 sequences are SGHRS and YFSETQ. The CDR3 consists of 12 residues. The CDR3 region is CASSLDQYEQYF. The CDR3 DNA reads TGCGCCAGCAGCTTGGACCAGTACGAGCAGTACTTC.

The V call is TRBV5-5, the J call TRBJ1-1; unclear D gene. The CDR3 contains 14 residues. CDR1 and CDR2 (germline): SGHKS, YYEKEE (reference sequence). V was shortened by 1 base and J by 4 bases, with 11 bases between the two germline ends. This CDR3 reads CASSLTVRSTEAFF. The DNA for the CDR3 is TGTGCCAGCAGCTTGACGGTGCGGAGCACTGAAGCTTTCTTT.

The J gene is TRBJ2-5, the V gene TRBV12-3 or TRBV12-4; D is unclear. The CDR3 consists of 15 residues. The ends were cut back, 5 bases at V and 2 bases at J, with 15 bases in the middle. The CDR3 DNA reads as TGTGCCAGCAGTCCCCCTTCCGGACGACAAGAGACCCAGTACTTC. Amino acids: CASSPPSGRQETQYF.

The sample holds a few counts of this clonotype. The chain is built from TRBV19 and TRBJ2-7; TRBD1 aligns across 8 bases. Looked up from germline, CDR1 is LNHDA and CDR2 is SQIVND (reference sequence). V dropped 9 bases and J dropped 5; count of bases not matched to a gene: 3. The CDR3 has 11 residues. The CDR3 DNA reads TGTGCCAGCACACAGGGGGACGAGCAGTACTTC. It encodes CASTQGDEQYF.

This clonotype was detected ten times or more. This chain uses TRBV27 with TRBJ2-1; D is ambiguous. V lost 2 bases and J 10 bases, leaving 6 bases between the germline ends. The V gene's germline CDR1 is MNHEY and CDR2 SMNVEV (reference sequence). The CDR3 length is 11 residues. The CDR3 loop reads CASSLGLEQFF. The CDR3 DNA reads TGTGCCAGCAGTTTAGGATTAGAGCAGTTCTTC.

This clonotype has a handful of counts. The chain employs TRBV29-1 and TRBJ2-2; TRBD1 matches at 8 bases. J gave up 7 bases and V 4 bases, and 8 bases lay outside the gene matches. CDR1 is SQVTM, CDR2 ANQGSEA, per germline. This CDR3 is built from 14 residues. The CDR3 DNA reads TGCAGCGTTGGGGACCAGGGACAGGTCGGGGAGCTGTTTTTT. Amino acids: CSVGDQGQVGELFF.

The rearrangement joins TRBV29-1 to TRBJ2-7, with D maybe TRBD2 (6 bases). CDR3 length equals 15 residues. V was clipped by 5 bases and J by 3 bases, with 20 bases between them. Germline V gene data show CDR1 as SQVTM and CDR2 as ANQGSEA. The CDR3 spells CSVIPTGGVYYEQYF. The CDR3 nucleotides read TGCAGCGTTATTCCCACCGGCGGGGTCTACTACGAGCAGTACTTC.

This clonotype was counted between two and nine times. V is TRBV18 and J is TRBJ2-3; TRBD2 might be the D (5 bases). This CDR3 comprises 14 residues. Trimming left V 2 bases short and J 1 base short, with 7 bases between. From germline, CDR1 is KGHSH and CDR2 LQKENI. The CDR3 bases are TGTGCCAGCTCACCAGTTAGCGGCACAGATACGCAGTATTTT. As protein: CASSPVSGTDTQYF.

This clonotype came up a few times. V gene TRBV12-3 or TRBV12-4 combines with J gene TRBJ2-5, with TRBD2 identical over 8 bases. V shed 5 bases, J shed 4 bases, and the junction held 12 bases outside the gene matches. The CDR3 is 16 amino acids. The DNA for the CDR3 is TGTGCCAGCAGTCTCCGGACCGGGGGGGTGGGAGAGACCCAGTACTTC. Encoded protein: CASSLRTGGVGETQYF.

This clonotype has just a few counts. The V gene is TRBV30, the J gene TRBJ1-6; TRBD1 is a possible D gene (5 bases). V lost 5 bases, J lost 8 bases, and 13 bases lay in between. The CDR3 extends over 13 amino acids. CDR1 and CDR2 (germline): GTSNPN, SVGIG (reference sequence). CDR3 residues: CAWGPGLYSPLHF. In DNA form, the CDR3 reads TGTGCCTGGGGACCGGGACTATATTCACCCCTCCACTTT.

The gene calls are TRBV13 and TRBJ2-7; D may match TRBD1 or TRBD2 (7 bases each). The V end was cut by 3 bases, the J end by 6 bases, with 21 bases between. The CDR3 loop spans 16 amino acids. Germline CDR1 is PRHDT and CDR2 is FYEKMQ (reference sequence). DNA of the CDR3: TGTGCCAGCAGCTTGCACCCCTCCAGGGGGGGCAGCGAGCAGTACTTC. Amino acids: CASSLHPSRGGSEQYF. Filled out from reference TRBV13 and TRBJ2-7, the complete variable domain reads AAGVIQSPRHLIKEKRETATLKCYPIPRHDTVYWYQQGPGQDPQFLISFYEKMQSDKGSIPDRFSAQQFSDYHSELNMSSLELGDSALYFCASSLHPSRGGSEQYFGPGTRLTVT.

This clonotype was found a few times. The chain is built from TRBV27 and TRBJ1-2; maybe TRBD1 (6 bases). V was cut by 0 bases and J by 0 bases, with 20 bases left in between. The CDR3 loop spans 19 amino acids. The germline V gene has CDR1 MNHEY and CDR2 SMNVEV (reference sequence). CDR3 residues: CASSLSFAGRGDPNYGYTF. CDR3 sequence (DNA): TGTGCCAGCAGTTTATCTTTCGCGGGCAGGGGAGACCCTAACTATGGCTACACCTTC.

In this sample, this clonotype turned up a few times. This chain's CDR3 is CASSRGTDSSYEQYV. The CDR3 coding sequence is TGCGCCAGCAGTCGAGGGACGGATAGCTCCTACGAGCAGTACGTC. This chain joins TRBV4-1 and TRBJ2-7; perhaps D is TRBD1 or TRBD2 (5 bases each). The CDR3 is 15 residues long. Trimming took off 6 bases at V and 0 bases at J, with 15 bases between the two ends. CDR1 is MGHRA and CDR2 is YSYEKL in the germline V gene.

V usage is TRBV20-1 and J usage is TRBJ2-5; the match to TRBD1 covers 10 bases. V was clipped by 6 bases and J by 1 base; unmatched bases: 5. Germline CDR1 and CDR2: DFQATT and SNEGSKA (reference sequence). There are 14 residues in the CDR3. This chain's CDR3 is CSAGQGVIQETQYF. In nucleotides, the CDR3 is TGCAGTGCAGGACAGGGGGTAATCCAAGAGACCCAGTACTTC.

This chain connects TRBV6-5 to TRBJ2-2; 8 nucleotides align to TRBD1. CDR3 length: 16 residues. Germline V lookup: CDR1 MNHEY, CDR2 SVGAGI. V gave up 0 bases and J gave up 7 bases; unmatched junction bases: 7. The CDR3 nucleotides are TGTGCCAGCAGTTACTCTACAGGGGGAGTAAGCGGGGAGCTGTTTTTT. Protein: CASSYSTGGVSGELFF.

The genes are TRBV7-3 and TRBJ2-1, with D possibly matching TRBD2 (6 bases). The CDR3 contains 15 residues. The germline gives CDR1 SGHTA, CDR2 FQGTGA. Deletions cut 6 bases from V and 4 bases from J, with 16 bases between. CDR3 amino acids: CASRPGRDSYNEQFF. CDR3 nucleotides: TGTGCCAGCAGGCCCGGGCGGGACTCATACAATGAGCAGTTCTTC.

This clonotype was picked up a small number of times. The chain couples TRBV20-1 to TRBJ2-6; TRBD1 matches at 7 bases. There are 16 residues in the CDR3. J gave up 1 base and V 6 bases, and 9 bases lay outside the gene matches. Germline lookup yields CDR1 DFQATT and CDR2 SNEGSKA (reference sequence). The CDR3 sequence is CSAPAEGASGANVLTF. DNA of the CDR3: TGCAGTGCCCCGGCCGAGGGGGCATCTGGGGCCAACGTCCTGACTTTC.

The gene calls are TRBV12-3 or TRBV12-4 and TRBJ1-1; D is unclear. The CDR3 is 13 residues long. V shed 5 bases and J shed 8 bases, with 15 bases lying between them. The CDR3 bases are TGTGCCAGCAGTCCCACTGACGGGATCGAAGCTTTCTTT. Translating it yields CASSPTDGIEAFF.

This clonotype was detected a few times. This chain's CDR3 is CASSYETQNRGSYEQYF. The CDR3 nucleotides are TGTGCCAGCAGTTACGAGACCCAAAACAGGGGATCCTACGAGCAGTACTTC. The chain recombines TRBV6-6 with TRBJ2-7; 7 nucleotides agree with TRBD1. Germline V gene data show CDR1 as MNHNY and CDR2 as SVGAGI (reference sequence). The CDR3 is made up of 17 amino acids. Trimming took 2 bases from V and 1 from J; bases not matched to a gene: 11.